These T cell receptor beta chains were read from a single sample in a study of control samples from healthy donors and cancer patients. Profiling relied on immunoSEQ multiplex PCR, and the TCRdb table lists in-frame clones only, not all of them. This table holds 95,000 to 120,000 clones, approximately 82% found once. The sequencing sample was made of blood. Receptor source: a man between 18 and 29 years old in good health. Each CDR3 is given with its conserved first and last residue. The order of the fields is clone size, J gene, V gene, CDR3 protein. Clone size is stated in some rows and not others, as once, few, many or a class when expanded.

>few|TRBJ1-5|TRBV19
CASSKGTGYSNQPQHF
>NA|TRBJ2-3|TRBV10-1
CASSDSSGAGADTQYF
>NA|TRBJ1-1|TRBV9
CASSPRTARQVGVNTEAFF
>NA|TRBJ1-1|TRBV3-1/TRBV3-2
CASSQEGRDGNTEAFF
>NA|TRBJ2-5|TRBV14
CASSQGVRQETQYF
>NA|TRBJ2-3|TRBV27
CASSPGRARTQYF
>once|TRBJ1-1|TRBV5-4
CASIADRGGTEAFF
>NA|TRBJ1-2|TRBV6-4
CASSLINRDSPFYGYTF
>once|TRBJ2-1|TRBV27
CASSLTLSGDPYNEQFF
>once|TRBJ2-1|TRBV5-1
CASSPREGAYRGPGNEQFF
>NA|TRBJ1-5|TRBV20-1
CSASWVGKNQPQHF
>NA|TRBJ1-1|TRBV11-3
CASSLNGGTGTEAFF
>NA|TRBJ2-4|TRBV21-1
CASSKVPQISGTGVAKNIQYF
>NA|TRBJ1-2|TRBV19
CASNGRTNYGYTF
>NA|TRBJ2-2|TRBV30
CAWGGVTGELFF
>NA|TRBJ1-2|TRBV4-1
CASSQDRVRDRVVGYTF
>NA|TRBJ2-3|TRBV24-1
CATSAGGTDTQYF
>NA|TRBJ2-5|TRBV19
CASSVSGTAETQYF
>NA|TRBJ1-1|TRBV6-1
CASSEANRGRTEAFF
>NA|TRBJ2-7|TRBV21-1
CASSKVGGYHEQYF
>NA|TRBJ2-5|TRBV30
CAWRIAGGQFGTQYF
>few|TRBJ1-6|TRBV5-5
CASSFGPSRGSPLHF
>NA|TRBJ1-1|TRBV12-3/TRBV12-4
CASRGTGRRRAFF
>NA|TRBJ1-4|TRBV28
CASTFNEKLFF
>NA|TRBJ1-2|TRBV13
CAIPGDSYYGYTF
>NA|TRBJ1-2|TRBV5-1
CASSLDTGVKNYGYTF
>NA|TRBJ2-1|TRBV11-2
CASSLSRRGGFNEQFF